The 12 T cell receptor beta chains in this list originate from one sample, sequenced in a study of cytomegalovirus exposure and HLA in healthy donors. A multiplex PCR was run with 60 Vbeta primers and 13 Jbeta primers. Repertoires were generated with immunoSEQ multiplex PCR, while TCRdb's copy carries only in-frame clones and drops some. The sample has roughly 140,000 clones; roughly 63% are singletons. The sample was PBMCs. The receptors come from a woman in her fifties or sixties in good health and CMV-seropositive.

The rearrangement links TRBV30 to TRBJ1-6; maybe TRBD1 (5 bases). From germline, CDR1 is GTSNPN and CDR2 SVGIG (reference sequence). Trimming cost V 3 bases and J 4 bases, with 13 bases left between them. The CDR3 runs 15 residues. In DNA form, the CDR3 reads TGTGCCTGGAGAGACAGATCCAATTATAATTCACCCCTCCACTTT. It specifies CAWRDRSNYNSPLHF.

V is TRBV4-2 and J is TRBJ2-7; perhaps TRBD2 as D (6 bases). Germline V gives CDR1 LGHNA, CDR2 YNFKEQ. The V end lost 1 base, the J end lost 4 bases, and 20 bases lay between the germline ends. The CDR3 extends over 17 amino acids. The CDR3 region is CASSQASGPTGEYEQYF. In DNA, the CDR3 is TGTGCCAGCAGCCAAGCGTCCGGGCCCACGGGAGAATACGAGCAGTACTTC.

The chain is built from TRBV4-3 and TRBJ1-1; D unresolved. The CDR3 loop spans 14 amino acids. V was trimmed by 0 bases and J by 1 base, leaving 6 bases between them. Per germline, CDR1 LGHNA and CDR2 YSLEER. CDR3 sequence (DNA): TGCGCCAGCAGCCAAGAGAAACAGAACACTGAAGCTTTCTTT. Translation: CASSQEKQNTEAFF.

The CDR3: CAFGQGRAKNIQYF. DNA for the CDR3: TGTGCCTTCGGACAGGGACGAGCCAAAAACATTCAGTACTTC. The rearrangement uses TRBV30 and TRBJ2-4, with 8 bases lining up with TRBD1. Germline V gene lookup returns CDR1 GTSNPN and CDR2 SVGIG (reference sequence). V lost 7 bases to trimming and J lost 0 bases; unmatched junction nucleotides: 5. The CDR3 covers 14 residues.

The chain joins TRBV7-9 to TRBJ1-2, with D perhaps matching TRBD1 (5 bases). Germline V gives CDR1 SEHNR, CDR2 FQNEAQ (reference sequence). The CDR3 consists of 15 residues. Trimming took 5 bases from V and 4 from J, leaving 17 bases between them. The CDR3 is CASSKGPAGGYGYTF. Here the CDR3 DNA reads TGTGCCAGCAGCAAAGGCCCAGCGGGGGGCTATGGCTACACCTTC. Based on the CDR3 plus reference TRBV7-9 and TRBJ1-2, the full variable domain is DTGVSQNPRHKITKRGQNVTFRCDPISEHNRLYWYRQTLGQGPEFLTYFQNEAQLEKSRLLSDRFSAERPKGSFSTLEIQRTEQGDSAMYLCASSKGPAGGYGYTFGSGTRLTVV.

The chain joins TRBV7-9 to TRBJ2-5; D is ambiguous. This CDR3 has 14 amino acids. V gave up 0 bases and J gave up 2 bases, with 7 bases separating them. CDR1 is SEHNR, CDR2 FQNEAQ, per germline (reference sequence). This chain's CDR3 is CASSLAGLQETQYF. The CDR3 DNA is TGTGCCAGCAGCTTAGCGGGCTTACAAGAGACCCAGTACTTC.

This clone has more than one count but fewer than ten. The chain has TRBV2 and TRBJ1-2, with TRBD1 as a possible D gene (6 bases). This CDR3 has 16 amino acids. The germline V gene has CDR1 SNHLY and CDR2 FYNNEI. Trimming left V 6 bases short and J 5 bases short, with 22 bases between. CDR3 nucleotides: TGTGCCAGCAGGAGGGTACGCGCGGGGGGGCTTTATGGCTACACCTTC. It specifies CASRRVRAGGLYGYTF.

The genes are TRBV7-9 and TRBJ2-1; 10 nucleotides line up with TRBD2. The CDR3 is 14 amino acids. Trimming removed 3 bases from V and 7 bases from J; junction bases left unmatched: 3. Germline lookup yields CDR1 SEHNR and CDR2 FQNEAQ (reference sequence). The CDR3 region has the DNA TGTGCCAGCAGCTTGCTAGCGGGGGATAATGAGCAGTTCTTC. Protein sequence: CASSLLAGDNEQFF.

The chain has TRBV5-1 and TRBJ1-1; D is undetermined. This CDR3 is built from 15 residues. Trimming pared 4 bases from V and 6 bases from J, leaving 19 bases between. Per the germline V gene, CDR1 is SGHRS and CDR2 is YFSETQ. The CDR3 sequence is CASSRTADEGAEAFF. DNA of the CDR3: TGCGCCAGCAGCCGGACCGCCGATGAGGGAGCTGAAGCTTTCTTT. Supplemented by reference TRBV5-1 and TRBJ1-1, the full variable domain reads KAGVTQTPRYLIKTRGQQVTLSCSPISGHRSVSWYQQTPGQGLQFLFEYFSETQRNKGNFPGRFSGRQFSNSRSEMNVSTLELGDSALYLCASSRTADEGAEAFFGQGTRLTVV.

The chain employs TRBV7-2 and TRBJ2-7, with 7 bases identical to TRBD1. This CDR3 comprises 13 residues. Looked up from germline, CDR1 is SGHTA and CDR2 is FQGNSA. V lost 2 bases to trimming and J lost 2 bases; unmatched junction nucleotides: 0. The CDR3 spells CASSLQGAYEQYF. The CDR3 region has the DNA TGTGCCAGCAGCTTACAGGGGGCCTACGAGCAGTACTTC.

V usage is TRBV5-4 and J usage is TRBJ2-7; D is uncertain. The CDR3 is made up of 13 amino acids. V lost 0 bases and J 1 base, leaving 5 bases between the germline ends. Germline loops: CDR1 SGHNT, CDR2 YYREEE (reference sequence). This CDR3 reads CASSLELSYEQYF. As DNA, the CDR3 is TGTGCCAGCAGCTTGGAACTATCCTACGAGCAGTACTTC.

Remarks on this clone: One end of the junction fails to match germline, which may point to a read error. The chain uses TRBV28 and TRBJ2-7; 7 bases are a match to TRBD1. Germline-derived CDR1 and CDR2 are MDHEN and SYDVKM. This CDR3 is built from 12 residues. The CDR3 loop reads CASSLGAGTVMF. Written as DNA, the CDR3 is TGTGCCAGCAGTTTGGGGGCTGGGACAGTCATGTTC. Drawing the rest from reference TRBV28 and TRBJ2-7, the complete variable domain is DVKVTQSSRYLVKRTGEKVFLECVQDMDHENMFWYRQDPGLGLRLIYFSYDVKMKEKGDIPEGYSVSREKKERFSLILESASTNQTSMYLCASSLGAGTVMFGPGTRLTVT.